Listed here are 17 T cell receptor beta chains from one sample, sequenced in a study of tumor-infiltrating lymphocytes in primary liver carcinoma. Total RNA amounting to roughly 450 ng was the source from which TCR beta cDNA was made with a constant-region primer. For TCR beta, libraries were produced by three nested multiplex PCR rounds using slightly modified ARM-PCR. The first two PCR rounds used TRBV1-TRBV30 forward primers with a C-beta reverse primer, 9 to 10 cycles each. Using its own MiXCR run on the multiplex PCR reads, TCRdb lists one record per CDR3 protein. The sample contains 40,000 to 60,000 distinct CDR3 sequences, 65% to 80% of which appear only once. Bulk tissue was left unsorted, and RNA and DNA were co-extracted from about 19-30 mg of it. Material for sequencing was liver tumor tissue from sampling region 5. Subset meaning: tumor region T5, tumor centre. The origin of the receptors is a man aged 40-49 years with primary liver carcinoma and hepatitis B virus infection.

This clonotype was counted only a few times. Mismatch with germline at one junction end may stem from a read error. The chain is built from TRBV11-1 and TRBJ2-7; tentative D call: TRBD2 (6 bases). This CDR3 has 13 residues. The germline gives CDR1 SGHAT, CDR2 FQDESV (reference sequence). The CDR3 region is CATSDGTAYEQYF. The DNA for the CDR3 is TGTGCCACCAGCGACGGGACTGCCTACGAGCAGTACTTC.

Ten or more counts support this clonotype. This chain joins TRBV12-3 or TRBV12-4 and TRBJ1-2; 7 nucleotides agree with TRBD1. The CDR3 loop spans 15 amino acids. V dropped 7 bases and J dropped 4; count of bases not matched to a gene: 12. The CDR3 DNA follows: TGTGCCAGCAACCTTGACGGGACAGCCCTCTATGGCTACACCTTC. Translation: CASNLDGTALYGYTF.

This clonotype was seen only once. One end of the junction fails to match germline, which may point to a read error. The chain has TRBV4-2 and TRBJ2-3, with a tentative D call TRBD2 (7 bases). The CDR3 spans 19 residues. CDR1 LGHNA and CDR2 YNFKEQ come from the germline V gene. CDR3 protein: CAGRYTGTNGRADTDTQYF. DNA for the CDR3: TGTGCCGGCAGGTACACAGGGACTAATGGGAGGGCCGACACAGATACGCAGTATTTT.

This clonotype was found a few times. The missing conserved phenylalanine or tryptophan at the end of this CDR3 makes a read error likely. The chain joins TRBV11-1 to TRBJ2-4, with 13 bases identical to TRBD2. Germline CDR1 is SGHAT and CDR2 is FQDESV (reference sequence). V shed 3 bases, J shed 3 bases, and the junction held 5 bases outside the gene matches. The CDR3 extends over 17 amino acids. The CDR3: CASSFPGTSGIKNIQYY. CDR3 nucleotide sequence: TGTGCCAGCAGCTTTCCCGGGACTAGCGGGATCAAAAACATTCAGTACTAC.

The rearrangement links TRBV11-2 to TRBJ1-2; possible D gene TRBD1, 5 bases. V was shortened by 4 bases and J by 4 bases, with 25 bases between the two germline ends. The V gene's germline CDR1 is SGHAT and CDR2 FQNNGV. CDR3 length equals 18 residues. The CDR3 loop is CASSSLAETEDLFYGYTF. CDR3 sequence (DNA): TGTGCCAGCAGCTCCCTGGCCGAGACAGAGGACCTTTTCTATGGCTACACCTTC.

The genes are TRBV6-5 and TRBJ1-2; D is possibly TRBD1 (5 bases). This CDR3 spans 14 amino acids. Trimming took 10 bases from V and 5 from J, leaving 20 bases between them. Germline CDR1 and CDR2: MNHEY and SVGAGI. The CDR3: CAISDGGKNYGYTF. CDR3 in DNA: TGTGCCATTTCGGACGGGGGAAAAAATTATGGCTACACCTTC.

Concerning this clonotype: At one end the junction does not follow the germline gene, possibly because of a read error. This rearrangement joins TRBV11-2 to TRBJ2-7, with D perhaps matching TRBD2 (8 bases). CDR3 length equals 15 residues. Germline V gives CDR1 SGHAT, CDR2 FQNNGV. CDR3 DNA sequence: TGTGTCAGCAACCAATATTCGGGAGGGGGCTATGAGCAGTACTTC. Translated, it gives CVSNQYSGGGYEQYF.

In its sample, this clonotype was seen many times. This chain connects TRBV6-5 to TRBJ2-5; D perhaps matches TRBD1 (6 bases). Germline CDR1 MNHEY, CDR2 SVGAGI. The V gene lost 6 bases and the J gene lost 5 bases, with 16 bases spanning the gap. This CDR3 region has 14 residues. CDR3 coding DNA: TGTGCCAGCAGCTTTACAGGGACGAAGGAGACCCAGTACTTC. This translates into CASSFTGTKETQYF.

About this clonotype itself: Relative to the germline gene, one junction end is altered; a read error may explain this. The chain uses TRBV4-2 and TRBJ1-5, with D hard to call. CDR1 is LGHNA, CDR2 YNFKEQ, per germline. The CDR3 totals 16 residues. CDR3 in DNA: TGTGCCAGTAGCCAAGATGGGCTACAGCCGAGTCAGCCCCAGCATTTT. This translates into CASSQDGLQPSQPQHF.

To note about this clonotype: The conserved phenylalanine or tryptophan is not found at the CDR3 terminus, so this likely reflects a read error. The rearrangement joins TRBV29-1 to TRBJ1-2, with no clear D. The CDR3 extends over 15 amino acids. V was trimmed by 3 bases and J by 1 base, leaving 15 bases between them. Germline V gene data show CDR1 as SQVTM and CDR2 as ANQGSEA. This CDR3 is CSVEVQAEVNYGYTV. For the CDR3, the DNA is TGCAGCGTTGAGGTTCAAGCGGAAGTTAACTATGGCTACACCGTC.

As regards this clonotype: The junction departs from the called germline gene at one end, perhaps through a read error. The chain uses TRBV14 and TRBJ2-1; D ambiguous. CDR1 SGHDN and CDR2 FVKESK come from the germline V gene. This CDR3 has 12 amino acids. Written as DNA, the CDR3 is TGTGCCAGCAGCCGGAACTACAGTGAGCACTTCTTC. As protein: CASSRNYSEHFF.

This clonotype was recorded many times. The chain employs TRBV5-5 and TRBJ2-7; D gene unclear. Germline V gene data show CDR1 as SGHKS and CDR2 as YYEKEE (reference sequence). The V end lost 5 bases, the J end lost 2 bases, and 8 bases lay between the germline ends. The CDR3 totals 12 residues. The CDR3 is CASRGITYEQYF. CDR3 nucleotides: TGTGCCAGCAGGGGGATAACCTACGAGCAGTACTTC.

V usage is TRBV10-3 and J usage is TRBJ2-2; 8 nucleotides align to TRBD1. The ends lost 10 bases at V and 3 bases at J; junction bases unmatched: 10. This CDR3 is 15 amino acids long. Germline CDR1 and CDR2: ENHRY and SYGVKD. CDR3 sequence reads: CATRMTGADTGELFF. The CDR3 nucleotides are TGTGCCACCAGGATGACAGGGGCAGACACCGGGGAGCTGTTTTTT.

Note on this clonotype: A junction boundary mismatches the germline segment, possibly from a read error. This chain uses TRBV11-2 with TRBJ2-4; D tentatively fits TRBD1 or TRBD2 (5 bases each). The CDR3 sequence is 16 residues long. Germline V CDR1 and CDR2: SGHAT, FQNNGV. CDR3 in amino acids: CASSIDSGLAKNIQYF. For the CDR3, the DNA is TGTGCCAGCAGCATAGATTCGGGGCTAGCCAAAAACATTCAATATTTC.

The chain links TRBV29-1 to TRBJ2-1; 10 bases agree with TRBD2. The CDR3 consists of 15 residues. Germline CDR1 SQVTM, CDR2 ANQGSEA. Trimming at V came to 7 bases and at J to 10 bases, leaving 16 bases not matched to a gene. CDR3 protein: CSAVTAGGPGNEQFF. The CDR3, as DNA: TGCAGCGCTGTGACAGCGGGAGGGCCAGGTAACGAGCAGTTCTTC.

In the case of this clonotype: The junction departs from the called germline gene at one end, perhaps through a read error. The chain couples TRBV11-2 to TRBJ2-1; no clear D. CDR3 length equals 16 residues. Per germline, CDR1 SGHAT and CDR2 FQNNGV. The CDR3 protein is CASSSRPIGRIYEKFF. In DNA form, the CDR3 reads TGTGCCAGCAGCTCGCGCCCCATCGGGCGGATCTATGAGAAGTTCTTC.

This clonotype was detected ten times or more. The V call is TRBV20-1, the J call TRBJ2-3, with D perhaps TRBD2 (5 bases). V gave up 6 bases and J gave up 5 bases, with 15 bases separating them. The CDR3 spans 13 residues. Germline-derived CDR1 and CDR2 are DFQATT and SNEGSKA (reference sequence). CDR3 in DNA: TGCAGTGCCCGGTTAATGGAGGTAGATACGCAGTATTTT. Translating it yields CSARLMEVDTQYF.